Below, 29 T cell receptor beta chains from the same sample are listed, as sequenced in a study of T cells in Graves' hyperthyroidism and ophthalmopathy. The CDR3 regions of TCR beta were amplified from RNA transcripts. Using the HTBI primer set, a first-round RT-PCR was run on the TCR CDR3. TCRdb itself ran the multiplex PCR reads through MiXCR, one entry per CDR3 protein. Of hundreds of thousands of distinct CDR3 sequences listed, about two fifths were seen once; the top ten hold around 9.3%. Input material: blood. Receptors originate from a man aged 18 to 30 with Graves' hyperthyroidism.

The rearrangement joins TRBV12-3 or TRBV12-4 to TRBJ1-3, with D possibly matching TRBD1 (6 bases). V shed 2 bases and J shed 2 bases, with 19 bases lying between them. The CDR3 sequence is 18 residues long. This CDR3 reads CASSLWTEIVSAGNTIYF. CDR3 coding DNA: TGTGCCAGCAGTTTATGGACAGAGATAGTTTCGGCTGGAAACACCATATATTTT.

This clonotype occurred a few times. J is TRBJ1-5 and V is TRBV5-5, with a possible D match to TRBD1 (6 bases). Trimming removed 0 bases from V and 5 bases from J, with 12 bases in between. The CDR3 sequence is 15 residues long. The V gene's germline CDR1 is SGHKS and CDR2 YYEKEE (reference sequence). As DNA, the CDR3 is TGTGCCAGCAGCTTGGCCCCTGGGGGCTATCAGCCCCAGCATTTT. Its protein is CASSLAPGGYQPQHF.

The rearrangement links TRBV11-2 to TRBJ2-5; perhaps D is TRBD1 or TRBD2 (5 bases each). With 2 bases removed from V and 1 base from J, the gap between germline ends came to 14 bases. The CDR3 length is 16 residues. Germline V CDR1 and CDR2: SGHAT, FQNNGV. The CDR3 is CASSLTRGAAQETQYF. CDR3 in DNA: TGTGCCAGCAGCTTAACGAGGGGAGCGGCCCAAGAGACCCAGTACTTC.

V is TRBV12-3 or TRBV12-4 and J is TRBJ1-1; a weak D match, TRBD1 (6 bases). The CDR3 spans 15 residues. Deletions cut 2 bases from V and 4 bases from J, with 14 bases between. The CDR3 DNA reads TGTGCCAGCAGTTTAAGGGCAGGGGCCGGCACTGAAGCTTTCTTT. Protein product: CASSLRAGAGTEAFF.

The rearrangement uses TRBV10-3 and TRBJ1-5, with a weak D call TRBD1 (5 bases). Germline CDR1 reads ENHRY; CDR2 reads SYGVKD. The V gene lost 10 bases and the J gene lost 7 bases, with 14 bases spanning the gap. CDR3 length: 12 amino acids. The CDR3 nucleotides read TGTGCCAGCGGGACCTCAGGGCAGCCCCAGCATTTT. Encoded protein: CASGTSGQPQHF.

The V gene is TRBV6-5, the J gene TRBJ1-2; D is possibly TRBD1 (5 bases). The CDR3 runs to 15 residues. V was clipped by 2 bases and J by 7 bases, with 17 bases between them. From germline, CDR1 is MNHEY and CDR2 SVGAGI. The CDR3 is CASSYPSRVESGYTF. The CDR3, as DNA: TGTGCCAGCAGTTACCCTAGCAGGGTAGAATCTGGCTACACCTTC.

This clonotype was seen at least ten times. CDR3 DNA: TGCAGCGGGGGATGGGGTGTAGCTAATGAAAAACTGTTTTTT. It is translated as CSGGWGVANEKLFF. The rearrangement uses TRBV29-1 and TRBJ1-4; D not resolved. The germline gives CDR1 SQVTM, CDR2 ANQGSEA. V lost 7 bases and J lost 3, with 15 bases in between. This CDR3 is built from 14 residues. The full variable domain, completed using reference TRBV29-1 and TRBJ1-4, is SAVISQKPSRDICQRGTSLTIQCQVDSQVTMMFWYRQQPGQSLTLIATANQGSEATYESGFVIDKFPISRPNLTFSTLTVSNMSPEDSSIYLCSGGWGVANEKLFFGSGTQLSVL.

Turning to this clonotype: An end of the junction does not agree with germline; a read error may underlie this. The V gene is TRBV10-2, the J gene TRBJ1-6; 7 bases fit TRBD1. Germline CDR1 and CDR2: WSHSY and SAAADI. The CDR3 runs to 15 residues. In nucleotides, the CDR3 is TGTGCCAGCAGTGACCCGACAGGGCTGGGGTCACCCCTCCACTTT. Amino acid sequence: CASSDPTGLGSPLHF.

V usage is TRBV9 and J usage is TRBJ1-3, with D possibly being TRBD1 (6 bases). The CDR3 length is 15 residues. The V end was cut by 2 bases, the J end by 2 bases, with 11 bases between. Germline CDR1 reads SGDLS; CDR2 reads YYNGEE. CDR3 sequence (DNA): TGTGCCAGCAGCGTCGGGGGCAGTACTGGAAACACCATATATTTT. Its translation is CASSVGGSTGNTIYF.

This clonotype came up many times. The chain recombines TRBV10-3 with TRBJ1-6; D gene unclear. CDR3 length: 12 amino acids. The ends were cut back, 10 bases at V and 7 bases at J, with 11 bases in the middle. The V gene's germline CDR1 is ENHRY and CDR2 SYGVKD. CDR3 DNA sequence: TGTGCCACCACAGTTGGAAATTCACCCCTCCACTTT. Protein sequence: CATTVGNSPLHF.

This clonotype was counted many times. CDR3 sequence (DNA): TGTGCCAGCAGTGAATATATCGACAGTAACTATGGCTACACCTTC. Translation gives CASSEYIDSNYGYTF. The chain couples TRBV25-1 to TRBJ1-2; tentative D call: TRBD1 (5 bases). The germline V gene has CDR1 MGHDK and CDR2 SYGVNS. Trimming cost V 0 bases and J 1 base, with 9 bases left between them. The CDR3 spans 15 residues.

Of note for this clonotype: A much larger clone sits a single nucleotide away, making a read error possible. The chain has TRBV19 and TRBJ1-1; D is perhaps TRBD1 (6 bases). The V gene lost 7 bases and the J gene lost 0 bases, with 12 bases spanning the gap. This CDR3 is built from 14 residues. CDR1 is LNHDA, CDR2 SQIVND, per germline (reference sequence). This chain's CDR3 is CASIPNRVNTEAFF. The DNA for the CDR3 is TGTGCCAGTATACCGAACAGGGTGAACACTGAAGCTTTCTTT.

The rearrangement uses TRBV29-1 and TRBJ2-6; 7 positions match TRBD1. Germline V gives CDR1 SQVTM, CDR2 ANQGSEA. Trimming took 6 bases from V and 3 from J; bases not matched to a gene: 5. The CDR3 extends over 14 amino acids. The CDR3 nucleotides read TGCAGCGTAACAGGGGATAGTGGGGCCAACGTCCTGACTTTC. Its translation: CSVTGDSGANVLTF. Based on the CDR3 plus reference TRBV29-1 and TRBJ2-6, the full variable domain is SAVISQKPSRDICQRGTSLTIQCQVDSQVTMMFWYRQQPGQSLTLIATANQGSEATYESGFVIDKFPISRPNLTFSTLTVSNMSPEDSSIYLCSVTGDSGANVLTFGAGSRLTVL.

Comments on this clonotype: A read error may be the cause here, since a much bigger clone is one base away. The chain is built from TRBV19 and TRBJ2-2, with D unresolved. V lost 3 bases, J lost 0 bases, and 8 bases lay in between. This CDR3 has 15 residues. The V gene's germline CDR1 is LNHDA and CDR2 SQIVND (reference sequence). The CDR3 loop reads CASSMGMANTGELFF. DNA of the CDR3: TGTGCCAGTAGTATGGGGATGGCGAACACCGGGGAGCTGTTTTTT.

The CDR3 here is CASVGNQPQHF. The CDR3, as DNA: TGTGCTAGTGTGGGCAATCAGCCCCAGCATTTT. The chain joins TRBV19 to TRBJ1-5, with D unclear. The germline CDR1 and CDR2 sequences are LNHDA and SQIVND (reference sequence). The CDR3 totals 11 residues.

This clonotype was counted at least ten times. The chain is built from TRBV7-2 and TRBJ1-4; D unresolved. With 5 bases removed from V and 8 bases from J, the gap between germline ends came to 21 bases. This CDR3 is built from 16 residues. Germline-derived CDR1 and CDR2 are SGHTA and FQGNSA. CDR3 region: CASSDRGPTRGEKLFF. The CDR3 bases are TGTGCCAGCAGCGACCGAGGACCTACCCGAGGGGAAAAACTGTTTTTT.

This clonotype was seen ten or more times. This chain joins TRBV12-3 or TRBV12-4 and TRBJ2-5; D perhaps matches TRBD1 (6 bases). The CDR3 totals 13 residues. V dropped 9 bases and J dropped 5 bases, with 16 bases sitting between them. The CDR3 nucleotides are TGTGCCAGTAGTCCCGGACAGCGGGAGACCCAGTACTTC. Protein product: CASSPGQRETQYF.

The genes are TRBV9 and TRBJ1-1, with D unresolved. The ends were cut back, 0 bases at V and 2 bases at J, with 11 bases in the middle. Germline V gives CDR1 SGDLS, CDR2 YYNGEE. The CDR3 covers 15 residues. CDR3 sequence (DNA): TGTGCCAGCAGCGTAGAGACGGGATTCAACACTGAAGCTTTCTTT. Its translation is CASSVETGFNTEAFF.

This clonotype was observed a handful of times. The rearrangement uses TRBV9 and TRBJ2-7; 8 bases fit TRBD1. CDR3 length: 13 amino acids. Trimming at V came to 0 bases and at J to 6 bases, leaving 2 bases not matched to a gene. Germline V gene lookup returns CDR1 SGDLS and CDR2 YYNGEE. This CDR3 is CASSVAGGGEQYF. The CDR3 region has the DNA TGTGCCAGCAGCGTAGCAGGGGGCGGCGAGCAGTACTTC.

This clonotype was picked up a small number of times. The J gene is TRBJ2-1, the V gene TRBV7-9; 8 bases are shared with TRBD2. Germline-derived CDR1 and CDR2 are SEHNR and FQNEAQ (reference sequence). The CDR3 covers 14 residues. Trimming removed 6 bases from V and 5 bases from J; junction bases left unmatched: 6. The CDR3 region is CASRPGLANNEQFF. In nucleotides, the CDR3 is TGTGCCAGCAGACCCGGACTAGCTAACAATGAGCAGTTCTTC.

In the case of this clonotype: A junction end diverges from the germline sequence, so it may reflect a read error. The rearrangement joins TRBV7-9 to TRBJ2-5; TRBD2 might be the D (6 bases). Germline lookup yields CDR1 SEHNR and CDR2 FQNEAQ (reference sequence). The CDR3 has 15 amino acids. The CDR3: CASSRGLLAGETQYF. For the CDR3, the DNA is TGCGCCAGCAGTCGGGGTTTACTAGCAGGGGAGACCCAGTACTTC. Based on the CDR3 plus reference TRBV7-9 and TRBJ2-5, the full variable domain is DTGVSQNPRHKITKRGQNVTFRCDPISEHNRLYWYRQTLGQGPEFLTYFQNEAQLEKSRLLSDRFSAERPKGSFSTLEIQRTEQGDSAMYLCASSRGLLAGETQYFGPGTRLLVL.

As concerns this clonotype: This may come from a read error, since a much larger clone is one base off. This chain joins TRBV7-2 and TRBJ2-7, with D unresolved. The CDR3 contains 12 residues. Looked up from germline, CDR1 is SGHTA and CDR2 is FQGNSA. The CDR3 DNA sequence: TGTGCCAGCAGCCTTAGTAACTACGGGCAGTACTTC. Residues: CASSLSNYGQYF.

This rearrangement joins TRBV7-6 to TRBJ2-5, with D possibly being TRBD2 (6 bases). V shed 6 bases and J shed 5 bases, with 19 bases lying between them. Germline V gene sequence: CDR1 SGHVS, CDR2 FNYEAQ. The CDR3 loop spans 15 amino acids. As DNA, the CDR3 is TGTGCCAGCAGTTCGACTAGAGGCGATCAGGAGACCCAGTACTTC. Amino acids: CASSSTRGDQETQYF.

The J gene is TRBJ2-2, the V gene TRBV11-2; 12 positions agree with TRBD2. V shed 5 bases, J shed 1 base, and the junction held 2 bases outside the gene matches. Germline CDR1 is SGHAT and CDR2 is FQNNGV. The CDR3 contains 16 residues. CDR3 in DNA: TGTGCCAGCAGCGAGACTAGCGGGGGGAACACCGGGGAGCTGTTTTTT. Amino acid sequence: CASSETSGGNTGELFF.

V and J are TRBV11-3 and TRBJ2-2, with 12 bases that match TRBD2. Germline V gene sequence: CDR1 SGHNT, CDR2 YENEEA. V shed 7 bases, J shed 6 bases, and the junction held 6 bases outside the gene matches. The CDR3 contains 15 residues. CDR3 protein: CASTSGLAGPGELFF. The CDR3 bases are TGTGCCAGCACCTCGGGACTAGCGGGCCCCGGGGAGCTGTTTTTT.

In this sample, this clonotype turned up many times. The V gene is TRBV2, the J gene TRBJ2-7, with a weak D call TRBD2 (5 bases). The V gene's germline CDR1 is SNHLY and CDR2 FYNNEI. The CDR3 runs to 13 residues. Trimming stripped 11 bases from V and 3 bases from J, with 17 bases between. CDR3 DNA: TGTGCCTTGGAGAGGGTCGGTAGCTACGAGCAGTACTTC. It yields the protein CALERVGSYEQYF. The variable domain in full, with the rest retrieved from reference TRBV2 and TRBJ2-7, is EPEVTQTPSHQVTQMGQEVILRCVPISNHLYFYWYRQILGQKVEFLVSFYNNEISEKSEIFDDQFSVERPDGSNFTLKIRSTKLEDSAMYFCALERVGSYEQYFGPGTRLTVT.

This clonotype occurred many times. V is TRBV12-3 or TRBV12-4 and J is TRBJ1-2; D is possibly TRBD1 (5 bases). Trimming took 8 bases from V and 8 from J, leaving 24 bases between them. This CDR3 is 15 amino acids long. CDR3 sequence (DNA): TGTGCCAGCGGGACGGGGCTTCCCTTAGTGCGAGGCTACACCTTC. It yields the protein CASGTGLPLVRGYTF.

This clonotype was observed once. At one end, the junction sequence differs from germline, possibly due to a read error. The rearrangement joins TRBV7-9 to TRBJ2-7; 7 nucleotides line up with TRBD2. The CDR3 covers 15 residues. Germline CDR1 is SEHNR and CDR2 is FQNEAQ (reference sequence). The CDR3 DNA reads as TGCGCCAGCAGCCAACGGCACCCGGGAGGTTACGAGCAGTACTTC. This codes for CASSQRHPGGYEQYF.

This chain uses TRBV5-4 with TRBJ1-1, with D maybe TRBD1 (6 bases). V was pared by 6 bases and J by 1 base, with 16 bases between. The CDR3 has 15 amino acids. CDR1 is SGHNT and CDR2 is YYREEE in the germline V gene (reference sequence). CDR3 protein: CASKGGAGSNTEAFF. CDR3 in DNA: TGTGCCAGCAAGGGGGGGGCGGGGTCGAACACTGAAGCTTTCTTT.